The 23 T cell receptor beta chains below were found in one sample sequenced in a study of T cell responses to AZD1222 COVID-19 vaccine. TCRdb's table, derived via immunoSEQ multiplex PCR, lists solely in-frame clones and lacks some. The data contain 150,000 to 200,000 clones, around 90% of them seen just once; the ten biggest clones take up 3.6%. The sample consisted of peripheral blood, taken 28 days after the second dose of the MenACWY control vaccine. These receptors came from an adult who received the MenACWY meningococcal vaccine as a control.

The V gene is TRBV19, the J gene TRBJ2-7, with 9 bases that match TRBD1. The CDR3 extends over 15 amino acids. Trimming at V came to 4 bases and at J to 4 bases, leaving 8 bases not matched to a gene. Per germline, CDR1 LNHDA and CDR2 SQIVND (reference sequence). CDR3: CASSTTGDRVYEQYF. DNA of the CDR3: TGTGCCAGTAGTACAACAGGGGACAGGGTGTACGAGCAGTACTTC.

J is TRBJ2-3 and V is TRBV30; D is undetermined. Germline CDR1 and CDR2: GTSNPN and SVGIG (reference sequence). Trimming shortened V by 0 bases and J by 6 bases, and 7 bases separated the two germline ends. This CDR3 has 12 residues. In DNA, the CDR3 is TGTGCCTGGAGTGTACTGACCGATACGCAGTATTTT. This gives the protein CAWSVLTDTQYF.

CDR3 sequence: CASSALFSGNTIYF. The CDR3 coding sequence is TGTGCCAGCAGCGCCCTTTTCTCTGGAAACACCATATATTTT. The chain links TRBV9 to TRBJ1-3; no firm D call. The CDR3 sequence is 14 residues long. The germline V and J ends were trimmed by 3 bases and 0 bases, with 7 bases remaining between them. Germline CDR1 and CDR2: SGDLS and YYNGEE.

The CDR3 DNA is TGTGCCAGCAGCTATGGGGGCATTCAGTACTTC. Translated, it gives CASSYGGIQYF. The chain employs TRBV11-2 and TRBJ2-4; D assignment may be TRBD1 or TRBD2 (5 bases each). Trimming took off 4 bases at V and 9 bases at J, with 7 bases between the two ends. Germline-derived CDR1 and CDR2 are SGHAT and FQNNGV. The CDR3 covers 11 residues.

The rearrangement uses TRBV19 and TRBJ1-5; D unclear. The CDR3 length is 15 residues. V lost 2 bases and J lost 7, with 15 bases in between. Germline V gene data show CDR1 as LNHDA and CDR2 as SQIVND (reference sequence). CDR3 sequence: CASSISREKGQPQHF. CDR3 bases: TGTGCCAGTAGTATATCCCGGGAAAAGGGACAGCCCCAGCATTTT.

The chain recombines TRBV3-1 (or the pseudogene TRBV3-2) with TRBJ2-7; 12 nucleotides match TRBD2. Germline assignment: CDR1 LGHDT and CDR2 YNNKEL (reference sequence). The CDR3 consists of 15 residues. The V and J ends lost 2 bases and 4 bases, in that order; junction bases with no gene match: 3. This chain's CDR3 is CASSQFLAGGYEQYF. The CDR3, as DNA: TGTGCCAGCAGCCAATTCCTAGCGGGAGGGTACGAGCAGTACTTC.

This clone was found once. This chain connects TRBV14 to TRBJ1-5; weak D call: TRBD1 (5 bases). The CDR3 runs to 14 residues. Germline CDR1 is SGHDN and CDR2 is FVKESK. Trimming removed 3 bases from V and 2 bases from J, with 8 bases in between. In nucleotides, the CDR3 is TGTGCCAGCAGCCAGGGAGGGGGCAATCAGCCCCAGCATTTT. This gives the protein CASSQGGGNQPQHF.

In this sample, this clone turned up once. This chain joins TRBV27 and TRBJ1-6; 12 nucleotides line up with TRBD1. The germline V gene encodes CDR1 MNHEY and CDR2 SMNVEV (reference sequence). V was pared by 6 bases and J by 10 bases, with 4 bases of the junction left unmatched. The CDR3 spans 14 residues. The chain's CDR3 is CASRTGTGGSPLHF. CDR3 sequence (DNA): TGTGCCAGCAGAACCGGGACAGGGGGCTCACCCCTCCACTTT.

The genes are TRBV27 and TRBJ2-3; D gene ambiguous. From germline, CDR1 is MNHEY and CDR2 SMNVEV (reference sequence). Trimming took 5 bases from V and 6 from J, leaving 21 bases between them. The CDR3 consists of 16 residues. The CDR3 nucleotides are TGTGCCAGCAGTCCCAACCCGCTCGTCACCGGGGATACGCAGTATTTT. Its protein product is CASSPNPLVTGDTQYF.

The chain employs TRBV5-1 and TRBJ2-7, with unresolved D. The CDR3 consists of 14 residues. The V gene's germline CDR1 is SGHRS and CDR2 YFSETQ. The ends were cut back, 0 bases at V and 2 bases at J, with 9 bases in the middle. The CDR3 reads CASSLEAQPYEQYF. The CDR3 nucleotides read TGCGCCAGCAGCTTGGAGGCACAGCCCTACGAGCAGTACTTC.

The chain has TRBV10-3 and TRBJ2-7; no reliable D call. The V gene's germline CDR1 is ENHRY and CDR2 SYGVKD. Trimming pared 9 bases from V and 3 bases from J, leaving 15 bases between. The CDR3 extends over 13 amino acids. This CDR3 is CAIGKVGYYEQYF. CDR3 in DNA: TGTGCCATAGGGAAGGTGGGATACTACGAGCAGTACTTC.

The rearrangement joins TRBV28 to TRBJ2-1; TRBD2 agrees at 7 bases. This CDR3 spans 15 amino acids. CDR1 is MDHEN, CDR2 SYDVKM, per germline. V lost 6 bases and J lost 6; bases outside the gene matches: 11. CDR3 sequence (DNA): TGTGCCAGCAGATCAAGCGGGATAAGGTCCAATGAGCAGTTCTTC. Amino acid sequence: CASRSSGIRSNEQFF. The full variable domain, rest sourced from reference TRBV28 and TRBJ2-1, is DVKVTQSSRYLVKRTGEKVFLECVQDMDHENMFWYRQDPGLGLRLIYFSYDVKMKEKGDIPEGYSVSREKKERFSLILESASTNQTSMYLCASRSSGIRSNEQFFGPGTRLTVL.

The J gene is TRBJ2-1, the V gene TRBV28; D tentatively reads TRBD1 or TRBD2 (5 bases each). The V and J ends lost 11 bases and 6 bases respectively, with 14 bases between them. The germline gives CDR1 MDHEN, CDR2 SYDVKM. The CDR3 extends over 12 amino acids. The CDR3 DNA sequence: TGTGCCTATTGGGACCGCCGCAATGAGCAGTTCTTC. Amino acid sequence: CAYWDRRNEQFF.

This clone has a single count. The chain has TRBV11-2 and TRBJ1-1; maybe TRBD1 (6 bases). The V and J ends lost 7 bases and 8 bases respectively, with 14 bases between them. The CDR3 is made up of 12 amino acids. Germline CDR1 reads SGHAT; CDR2 reads FQNNGV. CDR3 residues: CASTSWGAEAFF. The DNA for the CDR3 is TGTGCCAGCACCTCATGGGGGGCCGAAGCTTTCTTT.

V and J are TRBV19 and TRBJ2-1; no clear D. Looked up from germline, CDR1 is LNHDA and CDR2 is SQIVND (reference sequence). CDR3 length: 15 amino acids. The V and J ends lost 2 bases and 0 bases respectively, with 8 bases between them. The CDR3 coding sequence is TGTGCCAGTAGTATAAGCTACAGCTCCTACAATGAGCAGTTCTTC. Translation gives CASSISYSSYNEQFF. Drawing the rest from reference TRBV19 and TRBJ2-1, the complete variable domain is DGGITQSPKYLFRKEGQNVTLSCEQNLNHDAMYWYRQDPGQGLRLIYYSQIVNDFQKGDIAEGYSVSREKKESFPLTVTSAQKNPTAFYLCASSISYSSYNEQFFGPGTRLTVL.

In regard to this clone: Germline is not matched at one junction end, which may reflect a read error. This chain connects TRBV7-9 to TRBJ1-1; weak D call: TRBD1 (6 bases). Per germline, CDR1 SEHNR and CDR2 FQNEAQ (reference sequence). This CDR3 is 16 amino acids long. CDR3 nucleotides: TGTGCCAGCAGCTCCGGAGGACAGCTCATGAACACTGAGGCTTTCTTT. Its translation: CASSSGGQLMNTEAFF.

The rearrangement joins TRBV19 to TRBJ1-1; no firm D call. Germline V CDR1 and CDR2: LNHDA, SQIVND (reference sequence). The V end lost 3 bases, the J end lost 3 bases, and 8 bases lay between the germline ends. This CDR3 contains 13 residues. CDR3 DNA sequence: TGTGCCAGTAGTATGCAGAGGGACACTGAAGCTTTCTTT. Translated, it gives CASSMQRDTEAFF.

The chain couples TRBV3-1 (or the pseudogene TRBV3-2) to TRBJ2-1, with TRBD2 as a possible D gene (5 bases). Germline CDR1 is LGHDT and CDR2 is YNNKEL (reference sequence). The CDR3 runs to 16 residues. The V gene lost 1 base and the J gene lost 0 bases, with 10 bases spanning the gap. CDR3 DNA: TGTGCCAGCAGCCAAGGAAATCTAGCCTCCTACAATGAGCAGTTCTTC. As protein: CASSQGNLASYNEQFF.

The V gene is TRBV6-2 or TRBV6-3, the J gene TRBJ2-1, with no clear D. Germline V gene lookup returns CDR1 MNHEY and CDR2 SVGEGT. The CDR3 extends over 12 amino acids. V was trimmed by 0 bases and J by 12 bases, leaving 9 bases between them. CDR3 nucleotides: TGTGCCAGCAGTTACTCTCTCGGACGGCAGTTCTTC. It specifies CASSYSLGRQFF.

The rearrangement links TRBV9 to TRBJ2-2; TRBD2 might be the D (5 bases). V lost 0 bases to trimming and J lost 1 base, with 7 bases between them. Germline loops: CDR1 SGDLS, CDR2 YYNGEE. The CDR3 extends over 15 amino acids. CDR3: CASSVEGRNTGELFF. The CDR3 region has the DNA TGTGCCAGCAGCGTAGAAGGGAGGAACACCGGGGAGCTGTTTTTT.

The gene calls are TRBV27 and TRBJ1-1, with no clear D. The germline gives CDR1 MNHEY, CDR2 SMNVEV (reference sequence). CDR3 size: 13 residues. Trimming took 5 bases from V and 3 from J, leaving 10 bases between them. The CDR3 DNA is TGTGCCAGCAGTCACTACACGGACACTGAAGCTTTCTTT. Its protein product is CASSHYTDTEAFF.

This clone was seen just once. The CDR3 coding sequence is TGTGCCAGTAGTATAGGGCAGGGGGTAACGGCGCAGTATTTT. As protein: CASSIGQGVTAQYF. The rearrangement joins TRBV19 to TRBJ2-3, with TRBD1 matching 7 bases. CDR1 LNHDA and CDR2 SQIVND come from the germline V gene (reference sequence). The CDR3 runs to 14 residues. J was trimmed by 10 bases and V by 1 base; bases with no gene match: 8.

The V and J genes are TRBV9 and TRBJ2-5; 11 bases line up with TRBD2. V was clipped by 1 base and J by 4 bases; unmatched bases: 6. The CDR3 has 16 amino acids. Germline V gene sequence: CDR1 SGDLS, CDR2 YYNGEE. This CDR3 reads CASSVWSGLAGETQYF. For the CDR3, the DNA is TGTGCCAGCAGCGTATGGTCCGGACTAGCGGGAGAGACCCAGTACTTC.